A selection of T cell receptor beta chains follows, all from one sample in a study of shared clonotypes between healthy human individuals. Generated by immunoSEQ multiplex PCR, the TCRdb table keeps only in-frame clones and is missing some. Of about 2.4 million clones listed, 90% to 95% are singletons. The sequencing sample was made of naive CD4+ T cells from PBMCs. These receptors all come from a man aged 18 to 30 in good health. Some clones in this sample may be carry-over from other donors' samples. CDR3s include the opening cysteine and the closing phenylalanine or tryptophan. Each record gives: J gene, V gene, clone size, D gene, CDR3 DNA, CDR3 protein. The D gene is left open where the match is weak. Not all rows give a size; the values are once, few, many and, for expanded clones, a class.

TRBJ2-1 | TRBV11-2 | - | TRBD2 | TGTGCCAGCAGCCCCCGACTAGCGGGAGGATCCTACAATGAGCAGTTCTTC | CASSPRLAGGSYNEQFF
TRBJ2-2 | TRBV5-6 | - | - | TGTGCCAGCAGCTTGGGGCAGGGTCTTAAAACCGGGGAGCTGTTTTTT | CASSLGQGLKTGELFF
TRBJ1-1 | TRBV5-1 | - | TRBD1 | TGCGCCAGCAGGTTACCGGGACAGGGGGTAGGGACTGAAGCTTTCTTT | CASRLPGQGVGTEAFF
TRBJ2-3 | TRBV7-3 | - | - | TGTGCCAGCAGCTTAGGTAGCGGCACAGATACGCAGTATTTT | CASSLGSGTDTQYF
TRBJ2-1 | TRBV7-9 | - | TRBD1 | TGTGCCAGCAATTGGGGTGGGGACAGAGCCTACAATGAGCAGTTCTTC | CASNWGGDRAYNEQFF
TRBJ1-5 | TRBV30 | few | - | TGTGCCTTGGCCGGTAATAGCAATCAGCCCCAGCATTTT | CALAGNSNQPQHF
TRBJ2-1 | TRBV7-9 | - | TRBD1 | TGTGCCAGCAGCCTCACGGAACCACAGGGGATACAGTTCTTC | CASSLTEPQGIQFF
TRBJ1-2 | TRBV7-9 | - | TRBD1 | TGTGCCAGCAGCTTAGTCGGGGCAGGGGGCTATGGCTACACCTTC | CASSLVGAGGYGYTF
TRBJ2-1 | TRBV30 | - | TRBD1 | TGTGCCTGGAGTGTCGGAGACAGGGGGAACAATGAGCAGTTCTTC | CAWSVGDRGNNEQFF
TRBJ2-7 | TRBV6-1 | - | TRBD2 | TGTGCCACGGGGACTAGCGGTACCTACGAGCAGTACTTC | CATGTSGTYEQYF
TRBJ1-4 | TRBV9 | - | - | TGTGCCAGCAGCGTAGGAGGCAGAGTTAATGAAAAACTGTTTTTT | CASSVGGRVNEKLFF
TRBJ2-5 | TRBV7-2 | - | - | TGTGCCAGCAGCGCACCGTACAGGCAGCGAGAGACCCAGTACTTC | CASSAPYRQRETQYF
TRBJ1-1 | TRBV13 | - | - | TGTGCCAGCAGCCCACAGAGGGCAAGCACTGAAGCTTTCTTT | CASSPQRASTEAFF
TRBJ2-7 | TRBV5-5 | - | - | TGTGCCAGCAGCTCCATGTGGCAGAGCTACGAGCAGTACTTC | CASSSMWQSYEQYF
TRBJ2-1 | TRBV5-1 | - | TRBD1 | TGCGCCAGCACCCCGGGACAGGTCAACAATGAGCAGTTCTTC | CASTPGQVNNEQFF
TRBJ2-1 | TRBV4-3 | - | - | TGCGCCAGCAGCCCTCGATCGTCCGGGACCAAATACAATGAGCAGTTCTTC | CASSPRSSGTKYNEQFF
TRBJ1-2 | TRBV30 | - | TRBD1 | TGTGCCTGGAGTACCCTGGGACAGGGAAACTATGGCTACACCTTC | CAWSTLGQGNYGYTF
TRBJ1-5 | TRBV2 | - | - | TGTGCCAGCGGGGTGAGCAATCAGCCCCAGCATTTT | CASGVSNQPQHF
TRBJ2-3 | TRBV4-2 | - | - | TGTGCCAGCAGCCAGGACGGGGTTCTGGTAGATACGCAGTATTTT | CASSQDGVLVDTQYF
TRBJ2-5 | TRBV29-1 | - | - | TGCAGCGTCGGTTCCAGGGAGACCCAGTACTTC | CSVGSRETQYF
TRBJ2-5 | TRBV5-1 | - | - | TGCGCCAGCAGCTTTTTAGCGGAAGAGACCCAGTACTTC | CASSFLAEETQYF
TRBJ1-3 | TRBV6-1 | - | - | TGTGCCAGCAGTGAATCAGGTTTTGGAAACACCATATATTTT | CASSESGFGNTIYF
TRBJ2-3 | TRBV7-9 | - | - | TGTGCCAGCAGCTTCATCAGGGGTAGGGCGGATACGCAGTATTTT | CASSFIRGRADTQYF
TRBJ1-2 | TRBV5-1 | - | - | TGCGCCAGCAGCTTATACAATGGCTACACCTTC | CASSLYNGYTF
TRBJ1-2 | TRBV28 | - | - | TGTGCCAGCAGTTTCGTATCTGGGGGGGCGGGAGGCTACACCTTC | CASSFVSGGAGGYTF
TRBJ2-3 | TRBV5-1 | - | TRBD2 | TGCGCCAGCAGCTTGGAGTACGCGGGGGGAGATACGCAGTATTTT | CASSLEYAGGDTQYF
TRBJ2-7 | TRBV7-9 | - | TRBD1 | TGTGCCAGCAGCTCCTTGGACAGGGGGCTCTACGAGCAGTACTTC | CASSSLDRGLYEQYF
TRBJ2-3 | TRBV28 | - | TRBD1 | TGTGCCAGCAGGGTACCCAGGGGGCCACCTAGCACAGATACGCAGTATTTT | CASRVPRGPPSTDTQYF
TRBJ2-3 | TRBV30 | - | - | TGTGCCTGGAGCTTCAAACAGAGCACAGATACGCAGTATTTT | CAWSFKQSTDTQYF
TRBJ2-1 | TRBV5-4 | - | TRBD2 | TGTGCCAGCAGCTTGGGGGGCGCTAGGACTAGCGGATTCTACAATGAGCAGTTCTTC | CASSLGGARTSGFYNEQFF
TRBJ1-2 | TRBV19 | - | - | TGTGCCAGTAGTATGGCAGGAGAGAACTATGGCTACACCTTC | CASSMAGENYGYTF
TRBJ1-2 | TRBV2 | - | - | TGTGCCAGCAGGGGCTCCACCAGTCTTAACTATGGCTACACCTTC | CASRGSTSLNYGYTF
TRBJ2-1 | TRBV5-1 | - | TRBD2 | TGCGCCAGCAGCTCGGGATTAGCGGGGGATGAGCAGTTCTTC | CASSSGLAGDEQFF
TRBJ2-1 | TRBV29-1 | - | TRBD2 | TGCAGCGTTGAGGTAGCGGGGAATACCAATGAGCAGTTCTTC | CSVEVAGNTNEQFF
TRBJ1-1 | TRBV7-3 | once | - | TGTGCCAGCAGTTTAGGGAGAGAGAACACTGAAGCTTTCTTT | CASSLGRENTEAFF
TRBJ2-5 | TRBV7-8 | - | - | TGTGCCAGCAGGGAGGGCACGCAAGAGACCCAGTACTTC | CASREGTQETQYF
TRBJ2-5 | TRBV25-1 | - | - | TGTGCCAGCAGTTTGGGGGAGACCCAGTACTTC | CASSLGETQYF
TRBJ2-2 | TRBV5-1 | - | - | TGCGCCAGCAGCCCAACAAGGGGGGCCGGGGAGCTGTTTTTT | CASSPTRGAGELFF
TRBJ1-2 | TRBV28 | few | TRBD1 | TGTGCCAGCAGTTCCGGGACAGGGTTTGGCTACACCTTC | CASSSGTGFGYTF
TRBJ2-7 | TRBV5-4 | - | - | TGTGCCAGCAGCATTTTTCCCGCCACCGAGCAGTACTTC | CASSIFPATEQYF
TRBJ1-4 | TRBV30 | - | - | TGTGCCTGGAGTACACGGGATGAAAAACTGTTTTTT | CAWSTRDEKLFF
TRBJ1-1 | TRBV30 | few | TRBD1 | TGTGCCTGGGACAGGGGGCGCATGAACACTGAAGCTTTCTTT | CAWDRGRMNTEAFF
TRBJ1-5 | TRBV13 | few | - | TGTGCCAGCAGCTTAGGACGCCAGCCCCAGCATTTT | CASSLGRQPQHF
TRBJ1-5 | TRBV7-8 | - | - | TGTGCCAGCAGCTTATCGGACGCGGCCGGCGGTCAGCCCCAGCATTTT | CASSLSDAAGGQPQHF
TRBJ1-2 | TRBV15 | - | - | TGTGCCACCAGCACTAACTCCTTTTTGGGCGGCTACACCTTC | CATSTNSFLGGYTF
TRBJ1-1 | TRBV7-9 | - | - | TGTGCCAGCAGCTTCGTGTGGTCGAACACTGAAGCTTTCTTT | CASSFVWSNTEAFF
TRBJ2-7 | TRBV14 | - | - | TGTGCCAGCCCGGAAGGCCCCTACTCCTACGAGCAGTACTTC | CASPEGPYSYEQYF
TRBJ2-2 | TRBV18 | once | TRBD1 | TGTGCCAGCTCACCAAGGACAGGGGAAACCGGGGAGCTGTTTTTT | CASSPRTGETGELFF